This T cell receptor (beta chain) was documented in a study of blood T cells in healthy people across ages. Together with a sample-barcoded 5' primer, a J-beta primer mix was included in a second PCR lasting about 6 to 11 cycles. Using its own MiXCR run on the 5' RACE reads, TCRdb lists one record per CDR3 protein. The sample contains fewer than 1.5 million distinct CDR3 sequences, 40% to 50% of which appear only once. The sample holds a few counts of this clonotype. This CDR3 has 15 residues. CDR1 and CDR2 (germline): DFQATT, SNEGSKA (reference sequence). V lost 1 base and J lost 6, with 18 bases in between.

The sequence came from a woman aged 18-29 years in good health. The sample was blood. V gene TRBV20-1 combines with J gene TRBJ1-2; D is possibly TRBD1 (5 bases). CDR3 coding DNA: TGCAGTGCTAGAGCCCCTTTGGGCAGGGAGCATGGCTACACCTTC. It yields the protein CSARAPLGREHGYTF.